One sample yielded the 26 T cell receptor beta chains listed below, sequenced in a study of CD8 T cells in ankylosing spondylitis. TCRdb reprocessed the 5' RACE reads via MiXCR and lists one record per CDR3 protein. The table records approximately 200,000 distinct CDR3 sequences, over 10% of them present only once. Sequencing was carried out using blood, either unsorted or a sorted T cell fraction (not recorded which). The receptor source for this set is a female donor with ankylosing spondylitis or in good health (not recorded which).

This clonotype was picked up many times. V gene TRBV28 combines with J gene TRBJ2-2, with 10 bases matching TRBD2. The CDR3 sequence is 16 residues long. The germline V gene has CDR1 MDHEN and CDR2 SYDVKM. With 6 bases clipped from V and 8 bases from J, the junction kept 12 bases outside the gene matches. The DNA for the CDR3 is TGTGCCAGCAGACCAAGCAGGCTAGCGGGAGCGGGGGAGCTGTTTTTT. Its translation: CASRPSRLAGAGELFF.

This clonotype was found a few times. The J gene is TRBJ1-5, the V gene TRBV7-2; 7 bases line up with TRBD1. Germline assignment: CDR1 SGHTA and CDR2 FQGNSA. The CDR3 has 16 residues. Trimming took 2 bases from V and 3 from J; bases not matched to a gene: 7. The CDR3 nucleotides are TGTGCCAGCAGCTTAAACAGGGGAAGGAACAATCAGCCCCAGCATTTT. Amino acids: CASSLNRGRNNQPQHF.

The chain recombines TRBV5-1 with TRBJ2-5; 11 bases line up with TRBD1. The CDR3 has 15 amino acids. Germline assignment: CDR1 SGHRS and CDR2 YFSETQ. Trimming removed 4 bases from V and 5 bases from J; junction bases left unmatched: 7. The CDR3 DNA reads TGCGCCAGCAGCGTACCGGACAGGGGGCTTGAGACCCAGTACTTC. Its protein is CASSVPDRGLETQYF. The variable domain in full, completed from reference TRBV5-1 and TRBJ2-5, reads KAGVTQTPRYLIKTRGQQVTLSCSPISGHRSVSWYQQTPGQGLQFLFEYFSETQRNKGNFPGRFSGRQFSNSRSEMNVSTLELGDSALYLCASSVPDRGLETQYFGPGTRLLVL.

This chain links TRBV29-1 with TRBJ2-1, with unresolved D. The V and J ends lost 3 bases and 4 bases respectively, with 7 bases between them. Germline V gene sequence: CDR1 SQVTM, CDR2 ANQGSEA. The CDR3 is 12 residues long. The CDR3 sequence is CSVDKTYNEQFF. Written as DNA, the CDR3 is TGCAGCGTTGATAAGACGTACAATGAGCAGTTCTTC.

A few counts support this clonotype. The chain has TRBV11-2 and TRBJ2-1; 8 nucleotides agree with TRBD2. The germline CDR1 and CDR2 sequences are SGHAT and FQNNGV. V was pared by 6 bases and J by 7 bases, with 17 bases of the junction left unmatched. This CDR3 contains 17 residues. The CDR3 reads CASSRISGSTTGNEQFF. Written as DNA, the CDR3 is TGTGCCAGCAGTCGTATCAGCGGGAGTACTACGGGGAATGAGCAGTTCTTC. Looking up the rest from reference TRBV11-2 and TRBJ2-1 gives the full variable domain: EAGVAQSPRYKIIEKRQSVAFWCNPISGHATLYWYQQILGQGPKLLIQFQNNGVVDDSQLPKDRFSAERLKGVDSTLKIQPAKLEDSAVYLCASSRISGSTTGNEQFFGPGTRLTVL.

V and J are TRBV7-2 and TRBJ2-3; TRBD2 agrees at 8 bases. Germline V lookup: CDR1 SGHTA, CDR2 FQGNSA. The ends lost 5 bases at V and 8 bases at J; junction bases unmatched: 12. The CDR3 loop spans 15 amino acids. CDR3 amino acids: CASSAQGTRGGTQYF. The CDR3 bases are TGTGCCAGCAGCGCTCAGGGGACCCGGGGGGGTACGCAGTATTTT.

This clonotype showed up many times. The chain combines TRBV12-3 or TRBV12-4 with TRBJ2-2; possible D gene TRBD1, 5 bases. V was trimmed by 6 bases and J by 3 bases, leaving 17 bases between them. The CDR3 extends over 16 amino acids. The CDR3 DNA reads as TGTGCCAGCAGGCTGGGGCACGGCGCGGACACCGGGGAGCTGTTTTTT. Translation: CASRLGHGADTGELFF.

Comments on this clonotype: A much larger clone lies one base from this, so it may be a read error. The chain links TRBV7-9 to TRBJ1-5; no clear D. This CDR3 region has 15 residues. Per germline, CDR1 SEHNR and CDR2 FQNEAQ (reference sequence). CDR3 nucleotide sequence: TGTGCCAGCAGCGCAGAAGGGTATAGCAATCAGTCCCAGCATTTT. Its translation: CASSAEGYSNQSQHF.

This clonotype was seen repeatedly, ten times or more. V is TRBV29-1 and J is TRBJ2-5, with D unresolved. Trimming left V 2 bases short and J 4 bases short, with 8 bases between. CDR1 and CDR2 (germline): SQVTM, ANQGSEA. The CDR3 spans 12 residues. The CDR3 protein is CSVELGIETQYF. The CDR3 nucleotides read TGCAGCGTTGAATTGGGGATAGAGACCCAGTACTTC.

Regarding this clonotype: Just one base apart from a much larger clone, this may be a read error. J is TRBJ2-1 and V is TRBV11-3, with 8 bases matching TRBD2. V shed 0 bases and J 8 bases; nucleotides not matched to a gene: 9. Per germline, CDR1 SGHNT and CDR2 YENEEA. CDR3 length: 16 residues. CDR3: CASSLDGREGLDEQFF. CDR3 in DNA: TGTGCCAGCAGCTTAGATGGTCGGGAGGGCCTGGATGAGCAGTTCTTC.

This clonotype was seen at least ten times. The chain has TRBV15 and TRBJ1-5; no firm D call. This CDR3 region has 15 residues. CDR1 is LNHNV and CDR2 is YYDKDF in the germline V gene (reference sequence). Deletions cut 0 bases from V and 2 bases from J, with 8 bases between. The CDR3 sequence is CATSRDPGGNQPQHF. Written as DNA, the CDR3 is TGTGCCACCAGCAGAGATCCCGGGGGCAATCAGCCCCAGCATTTT.

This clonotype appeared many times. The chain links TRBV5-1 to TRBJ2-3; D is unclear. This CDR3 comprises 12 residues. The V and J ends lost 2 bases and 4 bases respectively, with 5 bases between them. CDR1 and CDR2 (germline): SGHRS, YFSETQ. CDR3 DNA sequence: TGCGCCAGCAGCTTTACGGCAGATACGCAGTATTTT. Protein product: CASSFTADTQYF.

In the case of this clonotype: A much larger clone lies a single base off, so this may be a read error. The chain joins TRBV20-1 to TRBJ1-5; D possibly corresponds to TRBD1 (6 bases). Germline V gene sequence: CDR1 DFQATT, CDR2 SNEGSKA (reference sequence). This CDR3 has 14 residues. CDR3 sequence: CCAELTGRNQPQHF. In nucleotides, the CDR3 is TGCTGTGCTGAATTGACAGGCCGCAATCAGCCCCAGCATTTT.

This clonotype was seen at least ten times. The CDR3 protein is CASSLSGTRLNNEQFF. For the CDR3, the DNA is TGTGCCAGCAGCTTAAGTGGGACTAGACTAAACAATGAGCAGTTCTTC. The chain couples TRBV7-2 to TRBJ2-1; TRBD2 aligns across 8 bases. Germline V gene lookup returns CDR1 SGHTA and CDR2 FQGNSA. This CDR3 contains 16 residues. With 2 bases clipped from V and 5 bases from J, the junction kept 8 bases outside the gene matches. Drawing the rest from reference TRBV7-2 and TRBJ2-1, the complete variable domain is GAGVSQSPSNKVTEKGKDVELRCDPISGHTALYWYRQSLGQGLEFLIYFQGNSAPDKSGLPSDRFSAERTGGSVSTLTIQRTQQEDSAVYLCASSLSGTRLNNEQFFGPGTRLTVL.

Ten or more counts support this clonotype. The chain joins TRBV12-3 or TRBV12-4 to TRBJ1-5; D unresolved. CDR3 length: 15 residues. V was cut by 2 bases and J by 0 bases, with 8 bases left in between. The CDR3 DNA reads TGTGCCAGCAGTTTATTGGCCGGTAGCAATCAGCCCCAGCATTTT. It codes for CASSLLAGSNQPQHF.

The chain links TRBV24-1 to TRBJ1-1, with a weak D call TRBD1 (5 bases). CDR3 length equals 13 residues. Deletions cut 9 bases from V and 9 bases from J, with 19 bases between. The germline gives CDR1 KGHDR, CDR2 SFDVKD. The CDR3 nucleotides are TGTGCCACCCAGACAGATTTGAACGCTCAAGCTTTCTTT. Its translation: CATQTDLNAQAFF.

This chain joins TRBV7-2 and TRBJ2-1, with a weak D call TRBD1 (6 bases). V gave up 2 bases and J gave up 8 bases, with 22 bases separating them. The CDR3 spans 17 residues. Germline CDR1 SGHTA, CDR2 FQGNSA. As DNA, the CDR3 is TGTGCCAGCAGCTTAAGGCGAGACTCAGGGGTTAGGGATGAGCAGTTCTTC. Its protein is CASSLRRDSGVRDEQFF.

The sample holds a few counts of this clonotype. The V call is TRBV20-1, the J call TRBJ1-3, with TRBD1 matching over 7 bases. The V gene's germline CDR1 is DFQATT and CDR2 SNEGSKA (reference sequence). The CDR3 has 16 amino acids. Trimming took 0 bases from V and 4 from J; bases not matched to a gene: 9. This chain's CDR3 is CSARDQGGARGNTIYF. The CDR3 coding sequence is TGCAGTGCTAGAGATCAGGGGGGGGCGCGAGGAAACACCATATATTTT.

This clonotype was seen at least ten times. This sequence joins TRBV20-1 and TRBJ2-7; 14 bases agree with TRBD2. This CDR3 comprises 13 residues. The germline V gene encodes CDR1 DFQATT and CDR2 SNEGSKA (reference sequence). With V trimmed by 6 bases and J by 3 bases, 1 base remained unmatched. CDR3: CSAGTSGSYEQYF. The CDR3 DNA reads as TGCAGTGCCGGGACTAGCGGGAGCTACGAGCAGTACTTC.

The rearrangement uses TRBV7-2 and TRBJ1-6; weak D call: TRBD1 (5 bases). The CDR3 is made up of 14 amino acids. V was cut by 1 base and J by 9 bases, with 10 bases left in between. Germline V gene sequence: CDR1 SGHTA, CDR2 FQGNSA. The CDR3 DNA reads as TGTGCCAGCAGCTTAGAGGGGCGCAGTTCACCCCTCCACTTT. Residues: CASSLEGRSSPLHF.

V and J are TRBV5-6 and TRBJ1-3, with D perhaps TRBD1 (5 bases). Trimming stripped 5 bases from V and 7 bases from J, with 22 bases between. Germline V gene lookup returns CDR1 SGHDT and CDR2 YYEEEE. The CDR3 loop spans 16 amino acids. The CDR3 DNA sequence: TGTGCCAGCAGGGTCGGCGGGCAGGGATCGGGGAACACCATATATTTT. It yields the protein CASRVGGQGSGNTIYF.

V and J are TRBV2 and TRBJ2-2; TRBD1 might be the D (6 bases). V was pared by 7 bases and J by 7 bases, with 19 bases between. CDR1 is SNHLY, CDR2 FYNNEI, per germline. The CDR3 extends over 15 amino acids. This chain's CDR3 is CASKNLAGAVGELFF. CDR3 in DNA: TGTGCCAGCAAGAACCTAGCAGGGGCAGTCGGGGAGCTGTTTTTT.

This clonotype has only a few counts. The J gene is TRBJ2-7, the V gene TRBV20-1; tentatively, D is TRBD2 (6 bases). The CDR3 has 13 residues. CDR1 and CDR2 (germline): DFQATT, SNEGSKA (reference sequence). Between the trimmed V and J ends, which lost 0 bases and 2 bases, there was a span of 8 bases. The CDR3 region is CSAREAGTYEQYF. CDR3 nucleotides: TGCAGTGCTAGAGAGGCGGGAACCTACGAGCAGTACTTC.

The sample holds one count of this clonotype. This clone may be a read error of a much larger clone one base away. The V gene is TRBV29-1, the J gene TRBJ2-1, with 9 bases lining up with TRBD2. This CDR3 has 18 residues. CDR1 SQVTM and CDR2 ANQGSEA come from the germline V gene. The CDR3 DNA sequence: TGCAGCATTGAAGATATCCTAGCGGGACCTAGCTCCTACAATGAGCAGTTCTTC. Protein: CSIEDILAGPSSYNEQFF.

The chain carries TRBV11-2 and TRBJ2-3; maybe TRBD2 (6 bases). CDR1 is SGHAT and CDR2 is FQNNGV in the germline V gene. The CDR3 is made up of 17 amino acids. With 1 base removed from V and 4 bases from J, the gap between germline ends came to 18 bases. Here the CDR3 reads CASSLVAGRGTADTQYF. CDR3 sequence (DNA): TGTGCCAGCAGCTTAGTTGCGGGACGTGGGACCGCAGATACGCAGTATTTT.

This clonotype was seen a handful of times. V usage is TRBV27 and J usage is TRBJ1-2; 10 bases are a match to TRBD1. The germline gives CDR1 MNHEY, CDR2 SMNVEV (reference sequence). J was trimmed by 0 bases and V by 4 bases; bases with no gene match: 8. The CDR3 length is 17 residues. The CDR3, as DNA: TGTGCCAGCAGTTCCCGGGACAGGGGAAAAGCTAACTATGGCTACACCTTC. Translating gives CASSSRDRGKANYGYTF.